Detailed here is one TCR beta chain. As yet, its antigen is unknown. These data come from a study of T cell responses to AZD1222 COVID-19 vaccine. Study at large: Second-dose schedules of about 4 or about 12 weeks were combined. Study observations and caveats: Along spike, vaccine-associated CD4 TCRs were found throughout, with dominance at 160-218 and 743-854. All repertoire sampling was performed exclusively after the peak T cell response. The breadth and depth of Spike-specific TCRs increased once two AZD1222 doses had been given.

J lost 7 bases, V lost 4 bases, and 7 bases had no gene match. The CDR3 is 15 residues long. Germline values: CDR1 SEHNR, CDR2 FQNEAQ (reference sequence). Method: immunoSEQ multiplex PCR; TCRdb's copy keeps in-frame clones and lacks some. The repertoire holds about 150,000 clones, with over 75% as singletons. V and J are TRBV7-9 and TRBJ1-4, with 9 bases fitting TRBD1. The source material was peripheral blood, sampled on day 0 of AZD1222 vaccination. The TCR originated in an adult in good health. The CDR3 here is CASSSSDRGTEKLFF. The DNA for the CDR3 is TGTGCCAGCAGCTCCTCGGACAGGGGTACTGAAAAACTGTTTTTT. Based on the CDR3 plus reference TRBV7-9 and TRBJ1-4, the full variable domain is DTGVSQNPRHKITKRGQNVTFRCDPISEHNRLYWYRQTLGQGPEFLTYFQNEAQLEKSRLLSDRFSAERPKGSFSTLEIQRTEQGDSAMYLCASSSSDRGTEKLFFGSGTQLSVL.